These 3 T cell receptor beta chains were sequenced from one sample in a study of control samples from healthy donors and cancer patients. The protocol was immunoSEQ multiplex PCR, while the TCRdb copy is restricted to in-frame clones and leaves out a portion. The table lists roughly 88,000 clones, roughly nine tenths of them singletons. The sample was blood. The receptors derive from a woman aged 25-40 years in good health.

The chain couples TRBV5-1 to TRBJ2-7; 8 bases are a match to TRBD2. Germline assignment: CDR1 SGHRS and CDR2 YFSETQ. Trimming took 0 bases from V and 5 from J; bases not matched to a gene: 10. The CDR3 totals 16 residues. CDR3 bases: TGCGCCAGCAGCTTGGCCACTACGGGAGGGCCGGACGAGCAGTACTTC. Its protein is CASSLATTGGPDEQYF. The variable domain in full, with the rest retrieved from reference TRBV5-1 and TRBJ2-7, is KAGVTQTPRYLIKTRGQQVTLSCSPISGHRSVSWYQQTPGQGLQFLFEYFSETQRNKGNFPGRFSGRQFSNSRSEMNVSTLELGDSALYLCASSLATTGGPDEQYFGPGTRLTVT.

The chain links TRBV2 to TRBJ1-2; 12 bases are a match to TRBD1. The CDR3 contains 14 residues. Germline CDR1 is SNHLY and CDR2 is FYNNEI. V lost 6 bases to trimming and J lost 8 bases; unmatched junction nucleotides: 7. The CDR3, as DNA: TGTGCCAGCAGGGGACAGGGGGCGGCGTACGGCTACACCTTC. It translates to CASRGQGAAYGYTF.

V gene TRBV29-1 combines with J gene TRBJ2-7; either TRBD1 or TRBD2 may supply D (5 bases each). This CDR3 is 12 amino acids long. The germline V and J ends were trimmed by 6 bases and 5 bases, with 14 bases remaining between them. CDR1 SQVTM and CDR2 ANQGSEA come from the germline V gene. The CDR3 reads CSVRRQGNEQYF. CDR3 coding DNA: TGCAGCGTGAGGAGGCAGGGAAACGAGCAGTACTTC.